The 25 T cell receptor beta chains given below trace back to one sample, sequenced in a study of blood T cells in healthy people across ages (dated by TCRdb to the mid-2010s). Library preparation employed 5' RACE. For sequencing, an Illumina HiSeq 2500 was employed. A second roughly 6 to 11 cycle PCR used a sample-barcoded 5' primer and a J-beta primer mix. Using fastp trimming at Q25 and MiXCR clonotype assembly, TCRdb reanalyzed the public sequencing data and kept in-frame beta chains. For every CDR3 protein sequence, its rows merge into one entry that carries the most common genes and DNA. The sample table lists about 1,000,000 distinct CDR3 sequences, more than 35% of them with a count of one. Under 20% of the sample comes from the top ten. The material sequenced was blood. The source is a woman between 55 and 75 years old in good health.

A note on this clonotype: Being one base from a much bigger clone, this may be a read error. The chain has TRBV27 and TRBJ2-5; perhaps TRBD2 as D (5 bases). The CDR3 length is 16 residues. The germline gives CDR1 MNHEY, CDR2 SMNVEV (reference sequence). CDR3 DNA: TGTGTCAGCAGTTTATCGAGGGTGGGCTTCCAAGAGACCCAGTACTTC. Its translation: CVSSLSRVGFQETQYF.

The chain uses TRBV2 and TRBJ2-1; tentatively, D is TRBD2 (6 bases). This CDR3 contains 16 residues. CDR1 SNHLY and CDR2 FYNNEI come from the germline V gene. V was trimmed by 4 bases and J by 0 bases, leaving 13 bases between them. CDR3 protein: CASSGAGLSSYNEQFF. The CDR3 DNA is TGTGCCAGCAGTGGGGCGGGACTCAGCTCCTACAATGAGCAGTTCTTC.

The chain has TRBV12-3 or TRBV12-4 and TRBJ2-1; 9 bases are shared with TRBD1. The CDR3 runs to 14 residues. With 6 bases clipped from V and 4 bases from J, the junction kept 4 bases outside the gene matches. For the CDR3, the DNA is TGTGCCAGCAGGAGGGACAGGGCATACAATGAGCAGTTCTTC. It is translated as CASRRDRAYNEQFF.

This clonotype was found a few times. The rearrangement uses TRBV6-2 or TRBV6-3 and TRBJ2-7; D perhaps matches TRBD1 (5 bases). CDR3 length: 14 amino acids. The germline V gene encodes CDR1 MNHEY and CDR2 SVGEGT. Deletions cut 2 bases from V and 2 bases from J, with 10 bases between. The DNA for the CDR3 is TGTGCCAGCAGTTACCCGACAGACACCTACGAGCAGTACTTC. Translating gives CASSYPTDTYEQYF.

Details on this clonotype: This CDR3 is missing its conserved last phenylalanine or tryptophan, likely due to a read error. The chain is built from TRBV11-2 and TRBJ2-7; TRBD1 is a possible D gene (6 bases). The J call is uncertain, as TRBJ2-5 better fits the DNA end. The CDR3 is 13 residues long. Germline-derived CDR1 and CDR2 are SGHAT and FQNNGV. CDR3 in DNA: TGTGCCAGCAGCCGCGCAGGGGTGGAGACCCAGTACCTC. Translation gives CASSRAGVETQYL.

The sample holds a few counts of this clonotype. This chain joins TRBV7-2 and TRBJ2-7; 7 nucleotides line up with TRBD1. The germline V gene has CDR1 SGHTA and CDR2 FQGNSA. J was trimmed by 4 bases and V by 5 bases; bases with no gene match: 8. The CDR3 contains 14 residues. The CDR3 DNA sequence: TGTGCCAGCAGCCGAGCCAGGGGGAATTACGAGCAGTACTTC. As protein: CASSRARGNYEQYF.

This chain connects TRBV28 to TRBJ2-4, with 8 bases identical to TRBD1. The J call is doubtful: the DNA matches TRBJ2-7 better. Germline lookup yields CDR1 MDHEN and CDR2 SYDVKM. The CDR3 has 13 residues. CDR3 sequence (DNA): TGTGCCAGTGGGACAGGAGGAATCTACGAGCAGTACTTC. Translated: CASGTGGIYEQYF.

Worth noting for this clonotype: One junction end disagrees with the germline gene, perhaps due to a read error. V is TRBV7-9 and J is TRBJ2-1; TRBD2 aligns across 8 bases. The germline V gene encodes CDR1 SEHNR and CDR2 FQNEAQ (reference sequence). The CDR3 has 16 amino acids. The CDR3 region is CSSSSPEGLETNEQFF. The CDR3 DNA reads TGTTCCAGCAGCTCCCCGGAGGGACTAGAAACCAATGAGCAGTTCTTC.

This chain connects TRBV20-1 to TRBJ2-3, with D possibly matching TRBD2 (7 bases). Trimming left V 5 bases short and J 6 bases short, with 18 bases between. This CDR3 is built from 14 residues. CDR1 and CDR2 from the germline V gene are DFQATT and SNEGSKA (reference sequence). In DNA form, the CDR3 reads TGCAGTGCTTCTAATATCGGGGGGCTGGATACGCAGTATTTT. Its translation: CSASNIGGLDTQYF.

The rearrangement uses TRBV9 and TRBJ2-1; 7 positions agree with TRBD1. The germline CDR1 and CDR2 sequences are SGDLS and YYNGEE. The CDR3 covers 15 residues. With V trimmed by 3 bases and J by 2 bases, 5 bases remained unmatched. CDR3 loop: CASSAGDSTYNEQFF. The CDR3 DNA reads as TGTGCCAGCAGCGCAGGGGACAGTACCTACAATGAGCAGTTCTTC.

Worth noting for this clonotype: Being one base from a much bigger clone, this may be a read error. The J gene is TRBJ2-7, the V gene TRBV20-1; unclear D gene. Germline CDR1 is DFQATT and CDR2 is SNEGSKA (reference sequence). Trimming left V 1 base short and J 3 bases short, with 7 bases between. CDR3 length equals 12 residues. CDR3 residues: CSARADGYEQYF. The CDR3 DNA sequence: TGCAGTGCTAGAGCTGACGGCTACGAGCAGTACTTC.

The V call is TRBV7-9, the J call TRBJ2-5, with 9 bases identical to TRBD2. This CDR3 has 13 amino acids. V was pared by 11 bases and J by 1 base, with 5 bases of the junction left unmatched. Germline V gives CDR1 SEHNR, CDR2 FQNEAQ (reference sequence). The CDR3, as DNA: TGTGCCGGACTAGCGCCACTCCAAGAGACCCAGTACTTC. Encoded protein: CAGLAPLQETQYF.

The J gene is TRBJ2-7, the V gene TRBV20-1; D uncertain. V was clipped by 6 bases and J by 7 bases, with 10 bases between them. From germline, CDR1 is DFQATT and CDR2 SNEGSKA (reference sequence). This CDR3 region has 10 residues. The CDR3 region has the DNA TGCAGTGCCAAGCAGAATGAGCAGTACTTC. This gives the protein CSAKQNEQYF.

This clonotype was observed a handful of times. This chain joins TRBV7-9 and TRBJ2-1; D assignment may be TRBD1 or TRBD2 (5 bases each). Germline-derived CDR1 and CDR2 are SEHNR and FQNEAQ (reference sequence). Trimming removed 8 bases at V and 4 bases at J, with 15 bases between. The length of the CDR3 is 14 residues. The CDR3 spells CASAPGTQYNEQFF. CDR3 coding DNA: TGTGCCAGCGCCCCCGGGACGCAGTACAATGAGCAGTTCTTC.

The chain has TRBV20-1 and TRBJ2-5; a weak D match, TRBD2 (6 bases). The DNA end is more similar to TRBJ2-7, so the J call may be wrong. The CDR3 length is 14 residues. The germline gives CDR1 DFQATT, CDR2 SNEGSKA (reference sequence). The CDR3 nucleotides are TGCAGTGCTTCGGACGGGAGCCAATCCTACGAGCAGTACTTC. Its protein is CSASDGSQSYEQYF.

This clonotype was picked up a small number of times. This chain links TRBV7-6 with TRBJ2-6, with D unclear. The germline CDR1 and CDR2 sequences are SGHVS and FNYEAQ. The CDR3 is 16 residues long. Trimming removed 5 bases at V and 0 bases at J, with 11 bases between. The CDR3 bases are TGTGCCAGCAGCCTCCTTGGTAGCTCTGGGGCCAACGTCCTGACTTTC. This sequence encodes CASSLLGSSGANVLTF.

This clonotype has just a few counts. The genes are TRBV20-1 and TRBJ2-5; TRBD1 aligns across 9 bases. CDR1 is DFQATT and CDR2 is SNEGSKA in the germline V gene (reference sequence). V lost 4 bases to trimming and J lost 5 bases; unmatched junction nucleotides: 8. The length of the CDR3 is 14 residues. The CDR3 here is CSATHLTGGETQYF. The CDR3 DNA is TGCAGTGCTACCCATTTGACAGGGGGGGAGACCCAGTACTTC.

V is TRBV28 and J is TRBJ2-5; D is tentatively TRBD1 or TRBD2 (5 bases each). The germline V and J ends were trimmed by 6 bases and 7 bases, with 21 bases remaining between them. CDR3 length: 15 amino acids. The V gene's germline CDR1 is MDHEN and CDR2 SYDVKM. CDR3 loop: CASRARVGTLGTQYF. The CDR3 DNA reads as TGTGCCAGCAGAGCCCGCGTTGGGACCCTAGGGACCCAGTACTTC. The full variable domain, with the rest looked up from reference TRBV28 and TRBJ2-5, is DVKVTQSSRYLVKRTGEKVFLECVQDMDHENMFWYRQDPGLGLRLIYFSYDVKMKEKGDIPEGYSVSREKKERFSLILESASTNQTSMYLCASRARVGTLGTQYFGPGTRLLVL.

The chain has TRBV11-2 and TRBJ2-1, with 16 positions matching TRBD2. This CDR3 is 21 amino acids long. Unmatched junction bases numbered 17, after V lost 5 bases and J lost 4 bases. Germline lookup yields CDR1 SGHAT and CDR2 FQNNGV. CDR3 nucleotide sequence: TGTGCCAGCAGCCGGTCAGTGGTCGGGACTAGCGGGAGGGGGATTTACAATGAGCAGTTCTTC. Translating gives CASSRSVVGTSGRGIYNEQFF.

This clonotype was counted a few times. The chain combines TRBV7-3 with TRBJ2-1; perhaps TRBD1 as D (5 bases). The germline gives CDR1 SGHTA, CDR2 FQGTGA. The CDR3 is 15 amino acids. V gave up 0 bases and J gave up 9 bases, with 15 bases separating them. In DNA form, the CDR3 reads TGTGCCAGCAGCTTAACAGGTACAGGTCGTATTGAGCAGTTCTTC. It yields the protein CASSLTGTGRIEQFF.

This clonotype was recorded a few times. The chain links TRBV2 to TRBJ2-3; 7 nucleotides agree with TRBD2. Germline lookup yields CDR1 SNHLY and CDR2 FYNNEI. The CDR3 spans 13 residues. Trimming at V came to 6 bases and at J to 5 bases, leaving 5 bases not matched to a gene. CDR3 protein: CASSRLARDTQYF. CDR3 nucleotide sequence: TGTGCCAGCAGCCGACTAGCAAGAGATACGCAGTATTTT.

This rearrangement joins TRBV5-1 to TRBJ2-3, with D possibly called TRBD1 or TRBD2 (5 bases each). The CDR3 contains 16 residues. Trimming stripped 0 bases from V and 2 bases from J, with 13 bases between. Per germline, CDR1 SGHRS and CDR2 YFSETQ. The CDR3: CASSLEVWGTTDTQYF. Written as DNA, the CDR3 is TGCGCCAGCAGCTTGGAGGTCTGGGGGACCACAGATACGCAGTATTTT.

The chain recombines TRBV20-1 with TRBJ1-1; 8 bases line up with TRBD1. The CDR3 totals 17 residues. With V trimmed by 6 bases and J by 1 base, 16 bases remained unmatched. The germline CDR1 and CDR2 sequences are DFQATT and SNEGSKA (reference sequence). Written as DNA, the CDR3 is TGCAGTGCCCGCTCAGCAGGGGGCGGTTACCGGAACACTGAAGCTTTCTTT. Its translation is CSARSAGGGYRNTEAFF.

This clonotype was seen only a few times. The CDR3 sequence is CSASGLAGADTQYF. CDR3 DNA: TGCAGTGCTAGTGGACTAGCGGGAGCAGATACGCAGTATTTT. The gene calls are TRBV20-1 and TRBJ2-3; 13 nucleotides agree with TRBD2. CDR3 size: 14 residues. Losses at the gene ends were 3 bases for V and 4 bases for J; bases not matched to a gene: 1. Germline lookup yields CDR1 DFQATT and CDR2 SNEGSKA (reference sequence).

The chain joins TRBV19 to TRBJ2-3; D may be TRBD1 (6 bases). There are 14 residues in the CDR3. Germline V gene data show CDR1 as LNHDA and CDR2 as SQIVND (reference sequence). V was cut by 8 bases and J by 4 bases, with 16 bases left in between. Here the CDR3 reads CASRANRVADTQYF. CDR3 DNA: TGTGCCAGTCGGGCCAACAGGGTCGCAGATACGCAGTATTTT.